This T cell receptor beta chain emerged from a study of T cell responses to AZD1222 COVID-19 vaccine. The V gene end was trimmed by 3 bases and the J gene end by 9 bases; junction bases not matched to a gene: 4. CDR1 MNHNS and CDR2 SASEGT come from the germline V gene. This CDR3 contains 13 residues. Data came from immunoSEQ multiplex PCR; TCRdb stores just in-frame clones and leaves some out. The table has over 80,000 clones, 85% to 90% seen once. The sequencing used peripheral blood, collected on day 0 of AZD1222 vaccination. This chain joins TRBV6-1 and TRBJ1-1, with 10 bases identical to TRBD1. The TCR originated in an adult in good health. The CDR3 bases are TGTGCCAGCAGTGACGGGACAGGGGTAAAAGCTTTCTTT. This sequence encodes CASSDGTGVKAFF.